This TCR beta chain was identified during a study of neurological immune-mediated disorders. V was cut by 5 bases and J by 8 bases, with 10 bases left in between. The CDR3 is 12 amino acids. CDR1 is SGHVS, CDR2 FNYEAQ, per germline. Time point given: longitudinal time-point 3. Synthesis of cDNA was carried out by template-switch 5'RACE. The reaction used 10-nucleotide random UMIs. Each CDR3 protein gets one entry after TCRdb re-called the 5' RACE reads with MiXCR. There are tens of thousands of distinct CDR3 sequences in the sample; approximately 4.3% occur only once, and 5.7% lies in the top ten. The chain uses TRBV7-6 and TRBJ2-1; D remains ambiguous. The sequenced sample consisted of PBMCs. The receptor comes from a woman aged 60-70 years with multiple sclerosis. The CDR3 loop is CASSLLHDEQFF. CDR3 nucleotide sequence: TGTGCCAGCAGCCTGCTACACGATGAGCAGTTCTTC.